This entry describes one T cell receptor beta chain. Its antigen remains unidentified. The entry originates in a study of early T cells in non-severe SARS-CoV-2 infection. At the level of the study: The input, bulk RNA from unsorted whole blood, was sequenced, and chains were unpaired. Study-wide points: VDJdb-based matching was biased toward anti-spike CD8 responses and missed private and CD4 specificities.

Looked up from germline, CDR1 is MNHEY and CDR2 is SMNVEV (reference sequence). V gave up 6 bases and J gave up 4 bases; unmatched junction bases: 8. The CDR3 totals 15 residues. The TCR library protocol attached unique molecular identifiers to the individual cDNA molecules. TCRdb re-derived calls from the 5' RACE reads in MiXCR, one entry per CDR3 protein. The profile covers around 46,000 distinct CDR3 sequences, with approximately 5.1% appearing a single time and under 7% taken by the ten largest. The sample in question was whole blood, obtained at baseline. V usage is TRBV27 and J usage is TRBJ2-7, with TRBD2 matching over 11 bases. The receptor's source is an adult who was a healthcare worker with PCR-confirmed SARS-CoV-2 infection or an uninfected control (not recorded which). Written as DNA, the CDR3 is TGTGCCAGCAGCCTTACTAGCGGGAGTGGGTACGAGCAGTACTTC. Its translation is CASSLTSGSGYEQYF.